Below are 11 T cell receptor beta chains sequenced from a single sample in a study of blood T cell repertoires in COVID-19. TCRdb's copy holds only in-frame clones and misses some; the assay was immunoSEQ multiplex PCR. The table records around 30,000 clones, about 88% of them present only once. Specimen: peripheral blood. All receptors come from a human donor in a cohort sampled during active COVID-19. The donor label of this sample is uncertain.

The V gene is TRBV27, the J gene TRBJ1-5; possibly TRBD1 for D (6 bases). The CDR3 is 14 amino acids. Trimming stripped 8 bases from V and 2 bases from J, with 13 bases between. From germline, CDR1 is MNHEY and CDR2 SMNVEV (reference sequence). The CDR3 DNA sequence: TGTGCCAGCGGCGTGGGGGCGGGCAATCAGCCCCAGCATTTT. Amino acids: CASGVGAGNQPQHF.

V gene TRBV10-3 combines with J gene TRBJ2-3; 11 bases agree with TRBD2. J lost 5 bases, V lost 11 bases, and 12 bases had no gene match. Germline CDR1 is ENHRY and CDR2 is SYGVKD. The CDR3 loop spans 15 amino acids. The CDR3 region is CASRVAGGPEDTQYF. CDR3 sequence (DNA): TGTGCCTCAAGAGTAGCGGGAGGGCCGGAAGATACGCAGTATTTT.

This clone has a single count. The CDR3 loop is CASSRETGRDYGYTF. CDR3 coding DNA: TGTGCCAGCAGCCGAGAGACGGGGAGGGACTATGGCTACACCTTC. The chain is built from TRBV4-2 and TRBJ1-2; no clear D. V was clipped by 4 bases and J by 3 bases, with 15 bases between them. The CDR3 spans 15 residues. Germline CDR1 LGHNA, CDR2 YNFKEQ.

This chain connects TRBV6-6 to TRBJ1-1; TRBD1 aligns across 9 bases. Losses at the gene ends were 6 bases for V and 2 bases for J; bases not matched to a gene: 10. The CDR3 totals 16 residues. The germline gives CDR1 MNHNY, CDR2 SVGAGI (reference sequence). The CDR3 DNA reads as TGTGCCAGCAGCCCCAGGACAGGGGCCCCAAACACTGAAGCTTTCTTT. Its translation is CASSPRTGAPNTEAFF.

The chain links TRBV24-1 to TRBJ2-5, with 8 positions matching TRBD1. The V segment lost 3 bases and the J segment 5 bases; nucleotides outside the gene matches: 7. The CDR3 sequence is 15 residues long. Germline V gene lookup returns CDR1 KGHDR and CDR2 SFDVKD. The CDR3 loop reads CATSDPTGDRETQYF. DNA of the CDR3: TGTGCCACCAGTGATCCGACAGGGGATCGGGAGACCCAGTACTTC.

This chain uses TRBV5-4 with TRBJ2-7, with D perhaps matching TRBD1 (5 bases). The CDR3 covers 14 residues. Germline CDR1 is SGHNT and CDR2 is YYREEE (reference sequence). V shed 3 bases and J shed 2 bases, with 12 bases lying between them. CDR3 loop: CASSSTGVPYEQYF. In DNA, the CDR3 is TGTGCCAGCAGCTCAACAGGCGTTCCCTACGAGCAGTACTTC.

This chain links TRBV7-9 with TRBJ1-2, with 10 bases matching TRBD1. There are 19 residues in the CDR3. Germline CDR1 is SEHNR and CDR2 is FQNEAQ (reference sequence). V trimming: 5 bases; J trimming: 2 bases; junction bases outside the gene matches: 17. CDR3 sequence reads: CASSPTRGTGALLNYGYTF. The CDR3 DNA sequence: TGTGCCAGCAGCCCCACCCGGGGGACAGGGGCACTACTAAACTATGGCTACACCTTC.

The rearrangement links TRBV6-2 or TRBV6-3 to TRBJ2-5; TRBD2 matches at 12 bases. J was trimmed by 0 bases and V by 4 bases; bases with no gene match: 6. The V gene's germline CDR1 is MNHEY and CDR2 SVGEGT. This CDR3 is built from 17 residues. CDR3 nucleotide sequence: TGTGCCAGCAGTTCCCTCGGACTAGCGGGGTACCAAGAGACCCAGTACTTC. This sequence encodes CASSSLGLAGYQETQYF.

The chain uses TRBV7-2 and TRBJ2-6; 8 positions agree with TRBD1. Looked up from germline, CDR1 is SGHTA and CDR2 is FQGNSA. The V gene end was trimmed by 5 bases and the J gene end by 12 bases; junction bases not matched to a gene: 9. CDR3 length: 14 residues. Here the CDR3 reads CASSPQGDAVVLTF. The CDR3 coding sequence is TGTGCCAGCAGCCCACAGGGGGACGCCGTCGTCCTGACTTTC.

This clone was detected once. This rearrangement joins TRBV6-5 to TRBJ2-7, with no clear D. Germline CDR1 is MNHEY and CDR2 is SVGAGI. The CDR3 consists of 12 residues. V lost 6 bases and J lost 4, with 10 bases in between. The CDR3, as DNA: TGTGCCAGCAGCCAGAAGATTTACGAGCAGTACTTC. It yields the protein CASSQKIYEQYF.

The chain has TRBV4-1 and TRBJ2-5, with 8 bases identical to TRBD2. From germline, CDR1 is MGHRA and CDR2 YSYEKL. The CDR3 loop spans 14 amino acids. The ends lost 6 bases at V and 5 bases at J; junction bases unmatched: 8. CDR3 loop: CASSPWAGGETQYF. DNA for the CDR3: TGCGCCAGCAGTCCCTGGGCGGGGGGTGAGACCCAGTACTTC.